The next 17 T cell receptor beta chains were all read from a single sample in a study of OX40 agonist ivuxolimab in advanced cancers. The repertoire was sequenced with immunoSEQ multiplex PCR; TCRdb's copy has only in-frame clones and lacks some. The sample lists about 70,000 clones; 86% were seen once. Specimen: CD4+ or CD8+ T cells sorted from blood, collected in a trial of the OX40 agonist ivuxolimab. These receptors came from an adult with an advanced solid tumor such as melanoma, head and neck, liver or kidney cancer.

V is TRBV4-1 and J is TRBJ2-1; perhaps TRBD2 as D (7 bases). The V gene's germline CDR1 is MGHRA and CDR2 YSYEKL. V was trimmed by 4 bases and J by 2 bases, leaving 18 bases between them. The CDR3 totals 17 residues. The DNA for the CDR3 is TGCGCCAGCAGCCCCCAGCGGGCGGGGGCGACCTACAATGAGCAGTTCTTC. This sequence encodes CASSPQRAGATYNEQFF.

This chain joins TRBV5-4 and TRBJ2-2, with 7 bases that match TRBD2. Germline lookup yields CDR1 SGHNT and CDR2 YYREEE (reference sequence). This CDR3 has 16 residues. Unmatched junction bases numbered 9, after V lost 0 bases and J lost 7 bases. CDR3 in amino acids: CASSLGSGWNGGELFF. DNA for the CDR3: TGTGCCAGCAGCTTGGGTAGCGGGTGGAACGGCGGGGAGCTGTTTTTT. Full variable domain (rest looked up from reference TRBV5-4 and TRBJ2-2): ETGVTQSPTHLIKTRGQQVTLRCSSQSGHNTVSWYQQALGQGPQFIFQYYREEENGRGNFPPRFSGLQFPNYSSELNVNALELDDSALYLCASSLGSGWNGGELFFGEGSRLTVL.

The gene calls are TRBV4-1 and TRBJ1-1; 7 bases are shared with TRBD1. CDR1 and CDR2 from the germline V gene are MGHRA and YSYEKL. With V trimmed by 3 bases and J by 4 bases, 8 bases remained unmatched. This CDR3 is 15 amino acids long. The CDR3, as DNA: TGCGCCAGCAGCCATAATGACAGGGATGCCACTGAAGCTTTCTTT. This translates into CASSHNDRDATEAFF.

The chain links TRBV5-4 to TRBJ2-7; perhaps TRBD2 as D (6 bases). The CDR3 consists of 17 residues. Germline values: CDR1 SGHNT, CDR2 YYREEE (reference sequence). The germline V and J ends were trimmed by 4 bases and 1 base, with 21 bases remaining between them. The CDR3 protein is CASSLFRGLGGSYEQYF. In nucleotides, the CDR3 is TGTGCCAGCAGCCTCTTCCGGGGCCTAGGAGGGTCCTACGAGCAGTACTTC.

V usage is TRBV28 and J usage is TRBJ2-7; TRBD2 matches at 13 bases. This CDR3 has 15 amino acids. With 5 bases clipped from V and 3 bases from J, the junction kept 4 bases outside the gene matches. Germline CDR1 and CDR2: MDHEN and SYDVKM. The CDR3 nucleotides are TGTGCCAGCAGTAAGGGACTAGCGGGGCTCTACGAGCAGTACTTC. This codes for CASSKGLAGLYEQYF.

This chain's CDR3 is CASRIDRGNRSPLHF. Here the CDR3 DNA reads TGTGCCAGCAGGATAGACAGGGGGAATAGATCACCCCTCCACTTT. The rearrangement uses TRBV2 and TRBJ1-6, with 9 bases identical to TRBD1. CDR1 and CDR2 from the germline V gene are SNHLY and FYNNEI. The ends lost 6 bases at V and 10 bases at J; junction bases unmatched: 10. The CDR3 consists of 15 residues.

The CDR3 is CASSVGSGAPTDTQYF. The CDR3 DNA reads as TGTGCCAGCAGCGTAGGGTCGGGGGCCCCCACAGATACGCAGTATTTT. The gene calls are TRBV9 and TRBJ2-3; D assignment may be TRBD1 or TRBD2 (6 bases each). Per germline, CDR1 SGDLS and CDR2 YYNGEE. The CDR3 has 16 residues. Trimming pared 0 bases from V and 2 bases from J, leaving 13 bases between.

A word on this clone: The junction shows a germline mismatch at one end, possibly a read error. The DNA of the CDR3 is TGTGTCTGGAGTCTACAGGGGGCAGATACGCAGTATTTT. Translating gives CVWSLQGADTQYF. The chain carries TRBV30 and TRBJ2-3, with 8 positions matching TRBD1. The CDR3 has 13 amino acids. In germline, CDR1 is GTSNPN, CDR2 SVGIG (reference sequence).

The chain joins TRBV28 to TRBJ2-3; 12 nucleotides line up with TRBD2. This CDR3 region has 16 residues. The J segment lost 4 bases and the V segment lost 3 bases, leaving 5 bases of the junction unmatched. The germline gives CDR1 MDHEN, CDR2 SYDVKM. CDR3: CASSFPTSGGADTQYF. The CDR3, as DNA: TGTGCCAGCAGTTTTCCGACTAGCGGGGGCGCAGATACGCAGTATTTT.

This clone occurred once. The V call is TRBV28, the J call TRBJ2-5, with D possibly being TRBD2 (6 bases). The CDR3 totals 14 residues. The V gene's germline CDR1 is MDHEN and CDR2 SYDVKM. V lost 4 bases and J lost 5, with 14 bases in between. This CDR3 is CASSSQLGRETQYF. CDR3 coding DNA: TGTGCCAGCAGTTCCCAATTGGGGAGGGAGACCCAGTACTTC.

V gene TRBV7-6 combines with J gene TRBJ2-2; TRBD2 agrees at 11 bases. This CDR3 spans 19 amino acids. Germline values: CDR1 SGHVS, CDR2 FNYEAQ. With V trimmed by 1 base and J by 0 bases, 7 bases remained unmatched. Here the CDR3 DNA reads TGTGCCAGCAGCTTAGTGGACTTACTAGCGGGGGCGAACACCGGGGAGCTGTTTTTT. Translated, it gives CASSLVDLLAGANTGELFF.

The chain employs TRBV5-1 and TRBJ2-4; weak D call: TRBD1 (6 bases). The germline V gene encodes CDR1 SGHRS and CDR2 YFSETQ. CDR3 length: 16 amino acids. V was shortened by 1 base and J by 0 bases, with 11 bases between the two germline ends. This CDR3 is CASSLRGQIAKNIQYF. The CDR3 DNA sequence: TGCGCCAGCAGCTTGAGAGGACAGATAGCCAAAAACATTCAGTACTTC.

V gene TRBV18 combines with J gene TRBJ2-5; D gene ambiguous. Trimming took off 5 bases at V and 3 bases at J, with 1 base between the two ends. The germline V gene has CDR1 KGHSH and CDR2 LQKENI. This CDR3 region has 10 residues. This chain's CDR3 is CASSEETQYF. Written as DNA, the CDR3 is TGTGCCAGCTCAGAAGAGACCCAGTACTTC.

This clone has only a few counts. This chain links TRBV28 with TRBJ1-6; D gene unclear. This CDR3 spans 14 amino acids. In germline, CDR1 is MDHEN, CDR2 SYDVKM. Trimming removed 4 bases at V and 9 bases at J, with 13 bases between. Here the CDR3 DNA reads TGTGCCAGCAGTTCGCGGGGTGGGCGTTCACCCCTCCACTTT. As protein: CASSSRGGRSPLHF.

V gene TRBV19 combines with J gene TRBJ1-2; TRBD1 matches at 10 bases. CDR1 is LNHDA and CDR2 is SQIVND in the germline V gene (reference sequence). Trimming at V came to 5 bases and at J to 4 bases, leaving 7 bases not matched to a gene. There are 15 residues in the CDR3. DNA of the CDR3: TGTGCCAGTAGTCACGGAGGACAGGGGGTCTATGGCTACACCTTC. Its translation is CASSHGGQGVYGYTF.

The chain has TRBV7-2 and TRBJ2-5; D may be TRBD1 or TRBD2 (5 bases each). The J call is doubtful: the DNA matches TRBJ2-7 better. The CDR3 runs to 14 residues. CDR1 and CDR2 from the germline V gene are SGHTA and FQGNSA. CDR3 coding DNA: TGTGCCAGCAGCTTAGTACCGGGGCCACCCGAGCAGTACTTC. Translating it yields CASSLVPGPPEQYF.

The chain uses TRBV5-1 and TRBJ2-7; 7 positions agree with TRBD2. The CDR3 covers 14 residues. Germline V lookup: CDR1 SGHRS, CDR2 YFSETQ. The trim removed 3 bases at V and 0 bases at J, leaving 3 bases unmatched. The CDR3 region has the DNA TGCGCCAGCAGCTGGAGCGGGGACTCCTACGAGCAGTACTTC. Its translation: CASSWSGDSYEQYF.